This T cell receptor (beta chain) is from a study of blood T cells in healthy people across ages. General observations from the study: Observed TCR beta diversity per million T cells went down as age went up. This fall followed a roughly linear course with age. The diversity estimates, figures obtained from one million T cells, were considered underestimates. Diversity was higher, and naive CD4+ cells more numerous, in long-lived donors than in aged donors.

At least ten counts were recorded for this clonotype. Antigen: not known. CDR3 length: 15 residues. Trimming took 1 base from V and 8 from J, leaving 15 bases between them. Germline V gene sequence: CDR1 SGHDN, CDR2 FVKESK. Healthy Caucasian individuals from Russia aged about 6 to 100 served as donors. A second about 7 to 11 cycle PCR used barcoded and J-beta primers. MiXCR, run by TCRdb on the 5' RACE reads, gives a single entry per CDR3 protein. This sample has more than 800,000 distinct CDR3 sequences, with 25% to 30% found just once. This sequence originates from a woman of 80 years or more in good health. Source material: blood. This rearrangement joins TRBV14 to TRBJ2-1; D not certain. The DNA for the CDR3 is TGTGCCAGCAGCCAAGGGAGTCCCCGAAGGGATGAGCAGTTCTTC. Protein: CASSQGSPRRDEQFF.